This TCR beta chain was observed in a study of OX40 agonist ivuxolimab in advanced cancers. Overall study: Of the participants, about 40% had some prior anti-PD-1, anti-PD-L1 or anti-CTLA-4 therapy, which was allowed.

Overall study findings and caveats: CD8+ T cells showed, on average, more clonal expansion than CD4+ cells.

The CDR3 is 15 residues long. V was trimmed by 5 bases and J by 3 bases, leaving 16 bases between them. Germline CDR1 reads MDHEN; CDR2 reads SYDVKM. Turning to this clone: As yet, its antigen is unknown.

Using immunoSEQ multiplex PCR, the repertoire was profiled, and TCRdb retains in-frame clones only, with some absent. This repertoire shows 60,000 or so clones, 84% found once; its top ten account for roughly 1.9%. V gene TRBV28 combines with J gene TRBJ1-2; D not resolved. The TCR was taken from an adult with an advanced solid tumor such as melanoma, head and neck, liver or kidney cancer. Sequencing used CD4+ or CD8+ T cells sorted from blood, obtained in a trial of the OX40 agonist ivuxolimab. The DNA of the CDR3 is TGTGCCAGCAGTCCTAGTGGGTCGGATGACTATGGCTACACCTTC. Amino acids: CASSPSGSDDYGYTF.